This T cell receptor (beta chain) emerged from a study of cytomegalovirus exposure and HLA in healthy donors. About the research overall: Early release data held approximately 81 million unique TCRs from HLA-typed donors. Regarding the study as a whole: Prior analysis indicated that the majority of TCR beta V segments exhibited productivity approximately 90% or approximately 30% of the time. A later analysis showed HLA-associated TCR beta chains outstripping equally common others in clonal expansion. Solely CMV serostatus was available to characterize immune exposure.

Use of 60 Vbeta and 13 Jbeta primers characterized the PCR. Generated by immunoSEQ multiplex PCR, the TCRdb table keeps only in-frame clones and is missing some. Among 150,000 to 200,000 clones listed, roughly 80% were seen once. With 0 bases clipped from V and 0 bases from J, the junction kept 5 bases outside the gene matches. CDR3 size: 17 residues. Germline loops: CDR1 SGHDN, CDR2 FVKESK. Notes on this clone: Its antigen is currently unknown.

This TCR derives from a male donor in good health and CMV-seropositive. V and J are TRBV14 and TRBJ2-1; 7 bases map to TRBD2. The sample was PBMCs. The DNA of the CDR3 is TGTGCCAGCAGCCAAGATTGGGGGGGGAGCTCCTACAATGAGCAGTTCTTC. Translated, it gives CASSQDWGGSSYNEQFF.